This T cell receptor beta chain was found in a study of T cell repertoires in cytomegalovirus infection. Across the study: HLA-B-restricted CMV epitopes that are well studied, plus recently identified HLA-C-restricted ones, were used by the study. From public TCR beta signatures came an indication of both CMV infection and matching HLA type.

Findings of the study overall: It was HLA-C-restricted CMV-specific TCR beta clonotypes that dominated the response ex vivo.

Comments on this clonotype: Its antigen is as yet unknown.

One entry per CDR3 protein, called by TCRdb with MiXCR from the reads. This table has 110,000 or so distinct CDR3 sequences, 30% appearing once. Sequenced material: CD8+ T cells from cultured PBMCs, taken from culture after CMV antigen stimulation. This TCR was recovered from a human donor in good health (CMV status not recorded). Some clones in this sample may be carry-over from other donors' samples.

The CDR3 nucleotides are TGTGCCAGCAGCCACAACGGGGCGCCGGCCAATGAGCAGTTCTTC. Translation gives CASSHNGAPANEQFF. The chain joins TRBV9 to TRBJ2-1; perhaps D is TRBD1 or TRBD2 (5 bases each). The CDR3 sequence is 15 residues long. Per germline, CDR1 SGDLS and CDR2 YYNGEE. V dropped 4 bases and J dropped 6 bases, with 17 bases sitting between them. The variable domain in full, completed from reference TRBV9 and TRBJ2-1, reads DSGVTQTPKHLITATGQRVTLRCSPRSGDLSVYWYQQSLDQGLQFLIQYYNGEERAKGNILERFSAQQFPDLHSELNLSSLELGDSALYFCASSHNGAPANEQFFGPGTRLTVL.